The clone carrying this T cell receptor beta chain was found many times. Building of the TCR beta libraries involved iRepertoire HTBI primers and Arm-PCR of CDR3 regions. TCRdb re-analysed the multiplex PCR reads in MiXCR, keeping a single row per CDR3 protein. The sample contains fewer than 350,000 distinct CDR3 sequences, 18% of which appear only once. The germline CDR1 and CDR2 sequences are MDHEN and SYDVKM. The CDR3 length is 15 residues. The V segment lost 2 bases and the J segment 4 bases; nucleotides outside the gene matches: 6. The data were obtained in a study of regulatory T cells in long-lasting Graves disease. Regarding time point: newly diagnosed GD, antithyroid drugs for less than 3 months. With RNA extracted from PBMCs as input, the TCR library was made.

This receptor was obtained from a female donor with Graves disease. This chain links TRBV28 with TRBJ1-2; 8 bases are shared with TRBD1. The sequenced sample was peripheral blood mononuclear cells (PBMCs), obtained at new diagnosis, from a patient treated with antithyroid drugs. The CDR3 reads CASSLGAGGPYGYTF. In nucleotides, the CDR3 is TGTGCCAGCAGTTTAGGGGCAGGGGGCCCCTATGGCTACACCTTC.